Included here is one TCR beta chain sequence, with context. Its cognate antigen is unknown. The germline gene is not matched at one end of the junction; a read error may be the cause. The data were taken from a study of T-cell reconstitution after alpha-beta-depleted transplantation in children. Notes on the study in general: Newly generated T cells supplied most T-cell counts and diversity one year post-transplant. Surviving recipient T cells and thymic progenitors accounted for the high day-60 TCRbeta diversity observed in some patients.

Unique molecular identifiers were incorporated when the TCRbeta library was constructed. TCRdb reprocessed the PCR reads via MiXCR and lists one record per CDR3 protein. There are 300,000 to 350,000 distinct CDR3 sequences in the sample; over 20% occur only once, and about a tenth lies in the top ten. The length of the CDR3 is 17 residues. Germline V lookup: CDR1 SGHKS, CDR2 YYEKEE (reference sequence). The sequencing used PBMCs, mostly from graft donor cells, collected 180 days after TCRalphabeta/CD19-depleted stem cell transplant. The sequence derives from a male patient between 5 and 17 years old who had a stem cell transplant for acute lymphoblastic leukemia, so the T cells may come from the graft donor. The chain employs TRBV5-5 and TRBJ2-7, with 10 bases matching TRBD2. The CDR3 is CASSLEELAGHSYQQYF. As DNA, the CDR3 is TGTGCCAGCAGCTTGGAGGAACTAGCGGGACACTCCTACCAGCAGTACTTC.